This T cell receptor (beta chain) is from a study of T cell responses to AZD1222 COVID-19 vaccine. A word on this clone: The target antigen is unknown.

The table came from immunoSEQ multiplex PCR; TCRdb's copy has only in-frame clones and leaves some out. The profile shows 120,000 to 150,000 clones, about 90% of them singletons. CDR3 size: 14 residues. The V gene lost 4 bases and the J gene lost 1 base, with 8 bases spanning the gap. Germline CDR1 reads LGHNA; CDR2 reads YNFKEQ. Study conclusions and caveats: Vaccination with two AZD1222 doses was followed by a rise in Spike-specific TCR breadth and depth. Only six or seven AZD1222 recipients were seropositive at baseline. Donors, mostly white British, included more females; clonal diversity was possibly underestimated.

The sequence was collected from an adult who received the AZD1222 COVID-19 vaccine. This chain joins TRBV4-2 and TRBJ1-5; no clear D. The sequencing used peripheral blood, collected 28 days after the second AZD1222 dose. The DNA of the CDR3 is TGTGCCAGCAGCCCGGGAAGGAGCAATCAGCCCCAGCATTTT. It specifies CASSPGRSNQPQHF.